The present TCR beta chain was sequenced within a study of T cells in Graves' hyperthyroidism and ophthalmopathy. About this clonotype itself: No antigen is known for it.

Hyperthyroidism of Graves' type that showed no ophthalmopathy progression within 18 months was stable. The study excluded patients with uncontrolled infection, other autoimmune disease, pregnancy or lactation. Orbital computed tomography and thyroid ultrasound, together with serum TRAb and thyroxine and clinical symptoms, were used for diagnoses. Findings of the study overall: Before onset, ophthalmopathy was predicted by the model a median around 6.2 months earlier.

This CDR3 is built from 13 residues. CDR1 MGHRA and CDR2 YSYEKL come from the germline V gene. Trimming stripped 8 bases from V and 2 bases from J, with 10 bases between. From RNA transcripts, TCR beta CDR3 regions were amplified. In the first-round RT-PCR of the TCR CDR3, the HTBI primer set was used. MiXCR was run by TCRdb on the multiplex PCR reads, yielding one entry per CDR3 protein. The repertoire includes over 150,000 distinct CDR3 sequences, about a sixth of them detected once, and around 48% sits in the top ten. This sequence joins TRBV4-1 and TRBJ1-5; D not certain. Input material: blood. This clonotype was obtained from a woman in her forties or fifties with Graves' hyperthyroidism. The CDR3, as DNA: TGCGCCAGCGGGCGCGGGGGCAATCAGCCCCAGCATTTT. It is translated as CASGRGGNQPQHF.